This TCR beta chain was captured in a study of PD-L1 blockade in urothelial cancer. Looking at the study overall: From about 2014, patients received atezolizumab, given as 1,200 mg intravenously every 3 weeks. The study, taken as a whole, reports: Lower pretreatment blood TCR clonality, under the median, predicted better survival, researchers reported.

J was trimmed by 3 bases and V by 0 bases; bases with no gene match: 8. The CDR3 is 16 residues long. CDR1 LGHNA and CDR2 YNFKEQ come from the germline V gene. Produced via immunoSEQ multiplex PCR; TCRdb's table is partial and in-frame only. The sample gives 40,000 or so clones, approximately 80% of which show up once; 2.5% to 3% is in the top ten. Concerning this clone: The target antigen is unknown.

The V call is TRBV4-2, the J call TRBJ2-7; 7 nucleotides match TRBD2. This receptor was obtained from a man between 65 and 85 years old with urothelial cancer. The sequencing used PBMCs, collected around atezolizumab (anti-PD-L1) treatment. The CDR3, as DNA: TGTGCCAGCAGCCAAGACGAGGGCGGGAGACTCTACGAGCAGTACTTC. This codes for CASSQDEGGRLYEQYF.